This entry concerns a single T cell receptor beta chain. Its antigen is not known. Approximately 0.11 L of blood, on average, came from one heparinised draw per donor. Sorting that relied on CD45RO/CCR7/CD25/CD127/CD95/CD27 yielded CD4+ naive, central memory, regulatory and stem cell-like memory cells. The source of the sample is a study of beta chain features in type 1 diabetes. Study as a whole: Analysis included over 90 million sorted cells drawn from all samples.

Study-wide results and caveats: Shortening of TCRB CDR3s, moderate but significant, appeared in all four CD4+ subsets of Type 1 diabetes patients.

The whole isolated RNA underwent reverse transcription, so sequencing captured expressed TCRB transcripts. Clones were sequenced by immunoSEQ multiplex PCR, and TCRdb holds only the in-frame ones, with some missing. The table shows some 150,000 clones, with nearly 50% occurring only once. Germline lookup yields CDR1 MDHEN and CDR2 SYDVKM. V shed 7 bases and J shed 11 bases, with 12 bases lying between them. The CDR3 has 11 amino acids. This receptor was taken from a man aged 18 to 29 in good health. This chain joins TRBV28 and TRBJ1-5, with D possibly matching TRBD1 (5 bases). Material: Tregs from blood. The CDR3 is CASNVPGSQHF. The DNA of the CDR3 is TGTGCCAGCAACGTACCAGGGTCCCAGCATTTT.